This paragraph covers one T cell receptor (beta chain) sequence. What it binds is unknown. The sample belongs to a study of response to subunit inactivated influenza vaccine. Broader study findings: Seasonal influenza vaccination, on each occasion, was suggested by the authors to recruit few new T cells.

Germline CDR1 and CDR2: MNHEY and SMNVEV (reference sequence). The J segment lost 2 bases and the V segment lost 2 bases, leaving 7 bases of the junction unmatched. This CDR3 is built from 18 residues. TCRdb re-analysed the RT-PCR reads in MiXCR, keeping a single row per CDR3 protein. This sample has 500,000 to 750,000 distinct CDR3 sequences, with about 15% found just once. This specimen was PBMCs from blood, taken approximately 12 days after vaccination. The sequence came from a man aged 45-60 years who received an inactivated influenza vaccine. The chain is built from TRBV27 and TRBJ2-1; TRBD2 aligns across 12 bases. CDR3 bases: TGTGCCAGCAGTTTACTAGCGGGGGGGCCTTCGGCCTACAATGAGCAGTTCTTC. It is translated as CASSLLAGGPSAYNEQFF.